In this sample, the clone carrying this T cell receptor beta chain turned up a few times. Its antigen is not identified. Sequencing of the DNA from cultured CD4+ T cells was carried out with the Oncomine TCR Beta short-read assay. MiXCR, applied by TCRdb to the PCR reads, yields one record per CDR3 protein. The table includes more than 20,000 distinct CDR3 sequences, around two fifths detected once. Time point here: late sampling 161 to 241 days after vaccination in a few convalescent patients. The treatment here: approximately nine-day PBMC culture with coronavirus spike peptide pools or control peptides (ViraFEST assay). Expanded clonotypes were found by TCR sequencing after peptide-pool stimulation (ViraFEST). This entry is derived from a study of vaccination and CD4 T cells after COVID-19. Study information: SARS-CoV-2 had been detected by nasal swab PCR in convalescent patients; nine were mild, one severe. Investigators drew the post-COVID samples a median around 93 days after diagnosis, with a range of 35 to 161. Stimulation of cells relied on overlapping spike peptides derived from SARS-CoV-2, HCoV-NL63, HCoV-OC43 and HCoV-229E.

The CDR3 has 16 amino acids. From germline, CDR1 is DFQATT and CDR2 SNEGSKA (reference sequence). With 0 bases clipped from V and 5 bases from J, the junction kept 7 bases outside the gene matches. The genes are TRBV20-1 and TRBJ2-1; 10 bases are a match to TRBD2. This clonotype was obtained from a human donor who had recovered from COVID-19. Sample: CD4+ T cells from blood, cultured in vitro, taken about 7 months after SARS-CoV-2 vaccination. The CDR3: CSAREGLAGADNEQFF. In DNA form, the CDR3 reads TGCAGTGCTAGAGAGGGGCTAGCGGGAGCCGACAATGAGCAGTTCTTC.